This T cell receptor (beta chain) was recorded in a study of T cell responses to AZD1222 COVID-19 vaccine (dated by TCRdb to about 2021). Concerning the study at large: A total of around 240 trial participants underwent TCR sequencing, of whom about 200 had received two doses of AZD1222 and some 25 had received two doses of the MenACWY control vaccine. Trial participants were enrolled by age into 18-55, 56-69 and 70-plus year subgroups, with around 150, 28 and 57 TCR-sequenced participants respectively.

The CDR3 regions of human TCRbeta chains were subjected to immunosequencing. Per the source publication's procedure: Repertoire TCRs were matched against a reference library of SARS-CoV-2-specific TCRs generated with the MIRA antigen-specificity platform. Breadth meant the fraction of unique TCRs that were SARS-CoV-2-associated, whereas depth meant the fraction of total T cells that were SARS-CoV-2-associated. Using the MIRA data, each spike-specific TCR was assigned both to the spike region to which the TCR was reactive and to a CD4 or CD8 class. Log10-transformed breadth and depth values were compared by one-way ANOVA with Sidak's multiple comparisons tests. TCRdb obtained this table from immuneACCESS and retained in-frame rearrangements with V and J assigned. These tables miss some clones; where compared with another copy, unresolved V genes account for less than half of the shortfall, and the remainder is unexplained. V and J calls plus clone size are reproduced from that table; the DNA served to infer D and trimming. In this sample the table shows about 150,000 clones, roughly 88% of which occur a single time. Jointly, the top ten make up 5% to 6.5% of the sample.

V is clipped by 6 bases and J by 3 bases, and the sequence between their germline boundaries is 12 bases long. Including the terminal cysteine and phenylalanine, the CDR3 comprises 14 residues. The kept DNA is CDR3 alone, 42 bases in frame from the first base. The germline V gene gives CDR1 as SGDLS and CDR2 as YYNGEE. What the study reported, not specific to this receptor: The 56-69-year group was small, and its depth increase did not reach significance, likely because of low power. Conclusions about previously exposed vaccinees are limited, since just 6 or 7 AZD1222 recipients were seropositive for SARS-CoV-2 at baseline. Nearly half of unique spike-specific TCRs reportedly recognized epitopes outside regions mutated in the B.1.351 and B.1.1.7 variants. Participants were mostly white British, with more females than males. The authors suggested clonal diversity may have been underestimated. Because no samples from the day 14 peak response were available, repertoires could be characterized only after the peak T cell response. The vaccine-associated CD4 TCRs covered the entire spike protein, and the dominant responses fell in regions 160-218 and 743-854. After two AZD1222 doses, spike-specific TCR breadth and depth were significantly higher than at day 0 and than in MenACWY recipients.

This clone was picked up one time. This clone's antigen is unknown. No per-base quality is available; no much larger clone lies one base away. Read against the paper, the sample's time point label means: about 28 days (+/-7) after the second vaccine dose. Because spike-specific TCR depth and breadth did not differ between the two schedules, AZD1222 recipients who got a second dose at roughly 4 weeks were pooled with those who got a second dose at roughly 12 weeks. Samples from vaccinated people were obtained from the UK trials COV001 and COV002, which included a single-blind randomized controlled phase 2/3 trial of AZD1222 (ChAdOx1 nCoV-19) in healthy adults. Trial participant PBMC samples were collected at day 0 and day 28 after the second dose for TCRbeta chain sequencing.

Recombination joined TRBV9 with TRBJ2-2; no D gene can be assigned with confidence. This specimen was peripheral blood, taken 28 days after the second AZD1222 dose. The receptor's source is an adult who received the AZD1222 COVID-19 vaccine. The nucleotide sequence is TGTGCCAGCACCACCCTAGGCGACACCGGGGAGCTGTTTTTT. Translation gives CASTTLGDTGELFF.